These 22 T cell receptor beta chains came from one sample sequenced in a study of stem cell transplantation in POMP-related autoinflammatory disease. Method: immunoSEQ multiplex PCR; TCRdb's copy keeps in-frame clones and lacks some. The data contain tens of thousands of clones, around 86% of them singletons. Source: CD4+ T cells from PBMCs, taken before stem cell transplantation. These TCRs come from a human donor with POMP-related autoinflammation and immune dysregulation (PRAID).

The genes are TRBV29-1 and TRBJ2-1, with 11 bases fitting TRBD2. The CDR3 consists of 14 residues. Germline assignment: CDR1 SQVTM and CDR2 ANQGSEA. V dropped 4 bases and J dropped 8; count of bases not matched to a gene: 7. The CDR3 loop is CSVVGSGRADEQFF. The CDR3 DNA reads as TGCAGCGTTGTAGGTAGCGGGAGGGCGGATGAGCAGTTCTTC.

By proportion, this clone is medium-sized. The chain has TRBV10-1 and TRBJ1-5, with D perhaps matching TRBD1 (5 bases). Trimming stripped 8 bases from V and 8 bases from J, with 13 bases between. The CDR3 runs to 12 residues. Germline V gene lookup returns CDR1 WNHNN and CDR2 SYGVQD (reference sequence). CDR3 DNA: TGCGCCAGCGGAGCGGGGGTAAAGCCCCAGCATTTT. Amino acids: CASGAGVKPQHF.

The chain uses TRBV19 and TRBJ2-5; 7 bases fit TRBD1. The CDR3 length is 15 residues. The trim removed 6 bases at V and 5 bases at J, leaving 12 bases unmatched. Germline V gene lookup returns CDR1 LNHDA and CDR2 SQIVND (reference sequence). DNA of the CDR3: TGTGCCAGTAGGGTCGCAGGGGACAGAATGGAGACCCAGTACTTC. The encoded protein is CASRVAGDRMETQYF.

This chain connects TRBV6-5 to TRBJ1-3, with D perhaps TRBD1 (5 bases). In germline, CDR1 is MNHEY, CDR2 SVGAGI. The CDR3 runs to 14 residues. Trimming cost V 0 bases and J 2 bases, with 5 bases left between them. The chain's CDR3 is CASSYSTAGNTIYF. CDR3 in DNA: TGTGCCAGCAGTTACTCGACAGCTGGAAACACCATATATTTT.

The V gene is TRBV14, the J gene TRBJ1-2; 7 bases map to TRBD1. The length of the CDR3 is 14 residues. V shed 6 bases and J 8 bases; nucleotides not matched to a gene: 12. Looked up from germline, CDR1 is SGHDN and CDR2 is FVKESK. The CDR3 DNA follows: TGTGCCAGCAGTCTCAGGGGGAATCGGGTCGGCTACACCTTC. As protein: CASSLRGNRVGYTF. Complete variable domain (other parts from reference TRBV14 and TRBJ1-2): EAGVTQFPSHSVIEKGQTVTLRCDPISGHDNLYWYRRVMGKEIKFLLHFVKESKQDESGMPNNRFLAERTGGTYSTLKVQPAELEDSGVYFCASSLRGNRVGYTFGSGTRLTVV.

This chain links TRBV7-6 with TRBJ2-3, with a tentative D call TRBD2 (5 bases). Deletions cut 4 bases from V and 5 bases from J, with 10 bases between. The CDR3 length is 13 residues. Germline V gene lookup returns CDR1 SGHVS and CDR2 FNYEAQ. The CDR3 loop is CASSYTGRDTQYF. CDR3 bases: TGTGCCAGCAGCTACACTGGGAGAGATACGCAGTATTTT.

This clone was seen only a few times. V gene TRBV5-4 combines with J gene TRBJ1-5; D is ambiguous. Germline lookup yields CDR1 SGHNT and CDR2 YYREEE (reference sequence). Trimming left V 0 bases short and J 11 bases short, with 12 bases between. The CDR3 totals 13 residues. The CDR3 nucleotides read TGTGCCAGCAGCTTGGCAGGAGGCGAAGCCCAGCATTTT. The encoded protein is CASSLAGGEAQHF.

The genes are TRBV14 and TRBJ1-1; D ambiguous. Germline CDR1 is SGHDN and CDR2 is FVKESK. The CDR3 consists of 13 residues. V gave up 0 bases and J gave up 6 bases, with 8 bases separating them. The DNA for the CDR3 is TGTGCCAGCAGCCAAGATTATGGTGCTGAAGCTTTCTTT. Encoded protein: CASSQDYGAEAFF. Supplemented by reference TRBV14 and TRBJ1-1, the full variable domain reads EAGVTQFPSHSVIEKGQTVTLRCDPISGHDNLYWYRRVMGKEIKFLLHFVKESKQDESGMPNNRFLAERTGGTYSTLKVQPAELEDSGVYFCASSQDYGAEAFFGQGTRLTVV.

This chain joins TRBV4-2 and TRBJ2-2, with a tentative D call TRBD1 (6 bases). The CDR3 spans 15 residues. CDR1 and CDR2 (germline): LGHNA, YNFKEQ. V lost 2 bases and J 6 bases, leaving 13 bases between the germline ends. CDR3 residues: CASSQQTGRAGELFF. CDR3 sequence (DNA): TGTGCCAGCAGCCAACAAACAGGGAGAGCCGGGGAGCTGTTTTTT.

J is TRBJ2-1 and V is TRBV19, with D uncertain. Germline V gene data show CDR1 as LNHDA and CDR2 as SQIVND (reference sequence). V was trimmed by 3 bases and J by 0 bases, leaving 15 bases between them. This CDR3 region has 17 residues. CDR3 sequence: CASSIQAPASSYNEQFF. DNA for the CDR3: TGTGCCAGTAGTATTCAGGCTCCGGCGAGCTCCTACAATGAGCAGTTCTTC. The variable domain in full, completed from reference TRBV19 and TRBJ2-1, reads DGGITQSPKYLFRKEGQNVTLSCEQNLNHDAMYWYRQDPGQGLRLIYYSQIVNDFQKGDIAEGYSVSREKKESFPLTVTSAQKNPTAFYLCASSIQAPASSYNEQFFGPGTRLTVL.

A remark on this clone: One end of the junction varies from germline; a read error may be responsible. The DNA of the CDR3 is TGTGCCAGCAGCCCGCGCTTAAACCACGAGACCCAGTACTTC. Translating gives CASSPRLNHETQYF. The chain uses TRBV7-8 and TRBJ2-5; no clear D. This CDR3 has 14 amino acids. The germline gives CDR1 SGHVS, CDR2 FQNEAQ.

The rearrangement uses TRBV9 and TRBJ2-7, with 8 bases matching TRBD2. Per the germline V gene, CDR1 is SGDLS and CDR2 is YYNGEE. The junction had 8 bases not matched to a gene; V was cut back by 0 bases and J by 6 bases. The CDR3 length is 15 residues. CDR3 nucleotides: TGTGCCAGCAGCGTAGGGGCTAGCGGGCCTCTCGAGCAGTACTTC. Translated, it gives CASSVGASGPLEQYF.

The chain is built from TRBV6-1 and TRBJ2-7; possible D gene TRBD1, 7 bases. The CDR3 runs to 13 residues. V was shortened by 8 bases and J by 7 bases, with 18 bases between the two germline ends. Germline CDR1 MNHNS, CDR2 SASEGT. CDR3 sequence reads: CASGGDSLREQYF. The CDR3 bases are TGTGCCAGCGGAGGGGACAGCTTGAGAGAGCAGTACTTC.

The chain has TRBV19 and TRBJ1-5, with D perhaps TRBD1 (5 bases). Trimming removed 8 bases from V and 4 bases from J, with 12 bases in between. The CDR3 spans 13 residues. Germline loops: CDR1 LNHDA, CDR2 SQIVND (reference sequence). The CDR3 reads CASRRGGNQPQHF. In DNA, the CDR3 is TGTGCCAGTCGGCGGGGGGGAAATCAGCCCCAGCATTTT.

This chain connects TRBV29-1 to TRBJ1-3, with D hard to call. The CDR3 consists of 13 residues. V dropped 4 bases and J dropped 4 bases, with 11 bases sitting between them. Germline CDR1 and CDR2: SQVTM and ANQGSEA. CDR3 sequence reads: CSVAWGSGNTIYF. CDR3 nucleotide sequence: TGCAGCGTTGCATGGGGTAGCGGAAACACCATATATTTT.

This clone is a singleton in its sample. The rearrangement uses TRBV2 and TRBJ2-7, with D possibly matching TRBD1 (5 bases). The CDR3 is made up of 13 amino acids. The V end lost 4 bases, the J end lost 6 bases, and 13 bases lay between the germline ends. CDR1 and CDR2 (germline): SNHLY, FYNNEI. The chain's CDR3 is CASSVDGASEQYF. The CDR3 DNA reads as TGTGCCAGCAGTGTAGATGGGGCCTCCGAGCAGTACTTC.

Worth noting for this clone: An end of the junction differs from the germline gene, which may be a read error. This sequence joins TRBV19 and TRBJ1-1; no clear D gene. Germline V lookup: CDR1 LNHDA, CDR2 SQIVND (reference sequence). The CDR3 has 13 amino acids. CDR3 region: CASSIAMNTEAFF. CDR3 nucleotide sequence: TGTGCCAGTAGCATAGCCATGAACACTGAAGCTTTCTTT.

This clone was seen a few times. The V call is TRBV5-1, the J call TRBJ1-5, with unresolved D. This CDR3 has 14 residues. Germline loops: CDR1 SGHRS, CDR2 YFSETQ. Trimming took 0 bases from V and 2 from J, leaving 6 bases between them. CDR3: CASSLGGGNQPQHF. Written as DNA, the CDR3 is TGCGCCAGCAGCTTGGGTGGGGGCAATCAGCCCCAGCATTTT.

This chain links TRBV19 with TRBJ1-2; 8 nucleotides line up with TRBD1. Germline assignment: CDR1 LNHDA and CDR2 SQIVND (reference sequence). Trimming took 4 bases from V and 0 from J; bases not matched to a gene: 7. The CDR3 is 16 residues long. CDR3 nucleotides: TGTGCCAGTAGTACGTTAGGGGACAGGACTAACTATGGCTACACCTTC. This gives the protein CASSTLGDRTNYGYTF.

V usage is TRBV27 and J usage is TRBJ2-1; 14 bases agree with TRBD2. Germline V gives CDR1 MNHEY, CDR2 SMNVEV (reference sequence). The CDR3 spans 17 residues. V shed 3 bases and J 7 bases; nucleotides not matched to a gene: 8. CDR3 sequence (DNA): TGTGCCAGCAGTTTTACGACTAGCGGGAGGGCCTTGAATGAGCAGTTCTTC. The encoded protein is CASSFTTSGRALNEQFF.

V and J are TRBV5-1 and TRBJ2-1, with 10 bases that match TRBD2. With 0 bases clipped from V and 8 bases from J, the junction kept 5 bases outside the gene matches. The V gene's germline CDR1 is SGHRS and CDR2 YFSETQ. The CDR3 totals 15 residues. The CDR3 DNA reads TGCGCCAGCAGCTTGGAGTCTAGCGGGAGAGATGAGCAGTTCTTC. It codes for CASSLESSGRDEQFF.

The rearrangement links TRBV5-1 to TRBJ2-2, with a possible D match to TRBD1 (6 bases). V shed 0 bases and J shed 8 bases, with 14 bases lying between them. This CDR3 is built from 15 residues. Germline V gene sequence: CDR1 SGHRS, CDR2 YFSETQ. The CDR3 DNA sequence: TGCGCCAGCAGCTTGGAACAGGGTGACTGGGGGGAGCTGTTTTTT. This translates into CASSLEQGDWGELFF.